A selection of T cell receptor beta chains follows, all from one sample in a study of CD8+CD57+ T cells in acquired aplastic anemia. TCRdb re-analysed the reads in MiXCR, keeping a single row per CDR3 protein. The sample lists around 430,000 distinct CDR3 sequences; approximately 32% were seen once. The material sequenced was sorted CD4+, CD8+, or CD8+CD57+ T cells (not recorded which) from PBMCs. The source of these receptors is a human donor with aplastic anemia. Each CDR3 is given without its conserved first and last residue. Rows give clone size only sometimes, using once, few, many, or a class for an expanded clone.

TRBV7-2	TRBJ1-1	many	ASSTQGARSTEAF
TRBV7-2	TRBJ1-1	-	ASSRKANTEAF
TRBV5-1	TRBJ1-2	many	ASRSEANYGYT
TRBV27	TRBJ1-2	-	ASSLRDSSYGYT
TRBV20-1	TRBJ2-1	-	SVSRTDEQF
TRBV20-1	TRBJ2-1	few	SAARDRVYNEQF
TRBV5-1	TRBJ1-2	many	ASSRRQGEDYGYT
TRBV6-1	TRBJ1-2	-	ASKGTADRRGYT
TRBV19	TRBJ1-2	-	ASSIEDRGLNYGYT
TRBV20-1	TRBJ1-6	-	SARGTVNNSPLH
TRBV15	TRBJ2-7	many	ATSRGPGLYEQY
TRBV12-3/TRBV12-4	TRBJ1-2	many	ASSYGQGYGYT
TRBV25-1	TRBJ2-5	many	ASSEWTGYTGETQY
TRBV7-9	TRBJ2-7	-	AWSGSESSYEQY
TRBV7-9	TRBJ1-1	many	ASSLLGPAF
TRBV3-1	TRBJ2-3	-	ASSTPRRADTQY
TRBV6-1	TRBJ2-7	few	ASSEAQGSGEQY
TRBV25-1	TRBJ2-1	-	ASSILAGDYNEQF
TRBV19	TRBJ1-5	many	ASTGSINQPQH
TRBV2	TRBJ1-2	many	ASSWGDYGYT
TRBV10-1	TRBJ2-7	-	ASSQDRGESYEQY
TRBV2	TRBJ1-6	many	ASTRDGQTPLH
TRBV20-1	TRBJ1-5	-	SAREQGNSNQPQH
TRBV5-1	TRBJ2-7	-	ASSVKTGAGEQY
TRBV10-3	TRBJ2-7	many	AITGTGAYEQY
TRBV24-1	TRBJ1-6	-	ATSDAGTGDHLH
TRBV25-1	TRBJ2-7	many	ASSGLAGISEQY
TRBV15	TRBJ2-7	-	ATSSLTPQGSYEQY
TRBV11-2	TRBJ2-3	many	ASSLEGPADTQY
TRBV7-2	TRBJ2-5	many	AVSLRWEGLFETQY
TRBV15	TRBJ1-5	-	ATSRDGTGTYEH
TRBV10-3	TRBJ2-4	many	AISDGPPDIQY
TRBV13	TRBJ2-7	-	ASSLVGFSYEQY
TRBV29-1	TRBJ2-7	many	SVEVASGGAPGEQY
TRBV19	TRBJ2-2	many	ASSTGGELF
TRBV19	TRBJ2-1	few	ASSLAGSLNEQF
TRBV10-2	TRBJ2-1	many	ASSDFLAGGTYNEQF
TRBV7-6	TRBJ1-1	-	ASSSIQGLSTEAF
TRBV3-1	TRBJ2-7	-	ASSQGVVGSREQY
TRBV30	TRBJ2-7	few	AWSPGTVLYEQY
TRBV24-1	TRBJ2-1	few	ATSDRNEQF
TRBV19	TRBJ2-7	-	ASSTVGQGFSYEQY